The 9 T cell receptor beta chains listed next were all sequenced from one sample in a study of beta chain features in type 1 diabetes. As every portion of the isolated RNA was reverse transcribed, the sequencing read expressed TCRB transcripts. Repertoires were generated with immunoSEQ multiplex PCR, while TCRdb's copy carries only in-frame clones and drops some. The profile shows roughly 500,000 clones, about an eighth of them singletons. Source material: naive CD4+ T cells from blood. The receptors come from a woman aged 18-29 years in good health.

There are a few counts of this clone. V is TRBV7-9 and J is TRBJ2-1; no firm D call. Germline V CDR1 and CDR2: SEHNR, FQNEAQ (reference sequence). The germline V and J ends were trimmed by 0 bases and 1 base, with 4 bases remaining between them. The CDR3 has 14 residues. This CDR3 reads CASSLAASYNEQFF. In nucleotides, the CDR3 is TGTGCCAGCAGCTTAGCAGCATCCTACAATGAGCAGTTCTTC.

The gene calls are TRBV6-5 and TRBJ2-7; 9 bases fit TRBD2. Germline V gene data show CDR1 as MNHEY and CDR2 as SVGAGI. The CDR3 loop spans 15 amino acids. J was trimmed by 3 bases and V by 5 bases; bases with no gene match: 8. The CDR3 loop is CASSGPGLAIYEQYF. As DNA, the CDR3 is TGTGCCAGCAGTGGACCGGGACTAGCTATCTACGAGCAGTACTTC.

The rearrangement links TRBV5-1 to TRBJ2-3; 7 positions match TRBD1. The CDR3 is 14 amino acids. CDR1 and CDR2 (germline): SGHRS, YFSETQ. The ends lost 5 bases at V and 11 bases at J; junction bases unmatched: 14. In DNA form, the CDR3 reads TGCGCCAGCAGGGGTGGACAGGCACAGATAGGGCAGTATTTT. It is translated as CASRGGQAQIGQYF. Full variable domain (remainder filled in from reference TRBV5-1 and TRBJ2-3): KAGVTQTPRYLIKTRGQQVTLSCSPISGHRSVSWYQQTPGQGLQFLFEYFSETQRNKGNFPGRFSGRQFSNSRSEMNVSTLELGDSALYLCASRGGQAQIGQYFGPGTRLTVL.

This clone turned up a few times. This chain joins TRBV18 and TRBJ2-3; 9 bases match TRBD1. V dropped 9 bases and J dropped 1; count of bases not matched to a gene: 5. CDR1 and CDR2 from the germline V gene are KGHSH and LQKENI. This CDR3 spans 14 amino acids. The CDR3 loop is CASRRTGGTDTQYF. CDR3 bases: TGTGCCAGTAGGAGGACAGGGGGCACAGATACGCAGTATTTT.

The chain recombines TRBV5-1 with TRBJ2-2; the D gene is possibly TRBD1 (6 bases). Trimming took 1 base from V and 1 from J, leaving 11 bases between them. Germline values: CDR1 SGHRS, CDR2 YFSETQ. This CDR3 comprises 16 residues. Written as DNA, the CDR3 is TGCGCCAGCAGCTTGTGGGCAGGGGTGAACACCGGGGAGCTGTTTTTT. This encodes CASSLWAGVNTGELFF.

The chain has TRBV11-3 and TRBJ2-5; TRBD2 aligns across 15 bases. This CDR3 has 17 residues. CDR1 is SGHNT and CDR2 is YENEEA in the germline V gene. The V segment lost 4 bases and the J segment 4 bases; nucleotides outside the gene matches: 7. The CDR3 DNA sequence: TGTGCCAGCAGCTCGGGACTAGCGGGAGGAGTGGGAGAGACCCAGTACTTC. Translation gives CASSSGLAGGVGETQYF.

CDR3 in amino acids: CASAGSPSTDTQYF. DNA of the CDR3: TGTGCCAGCGCCGGCAGCCCTAGCACAGATACGCAGTATTTT. V usage is TRBV7-2 and J usage is TRBJ2-3, with D uncertain. The CDR3 totals 14 residues. Germline V gene lookup returns CDR1 SGHTA and CDR2 FQGNSA. V gave up 8 bases and J gave up 0 bases, with 12 bases separating them.

The chain employs TRBV6-5 and TRBJ1-1; tentatively, D is TRBD1 (5 bases). V was clipped by 6 bases and J by 6 bases, with 20 bases between them. CDR1 is MNHEY and CDR2 is SVGAGI in the germline V gene. There are 15 residues in the CDR3. The CDR3 nucleotides are TGTGCCAGCAGCAAACCGCCGGGGCCGATGTCTGAAGCTTTCTTT. It is translated as CASSKPPGPMSEAFF.

V usage is TRBV5-1 and J usage is TRBJ1-1; no clear D gene. CDR3 length: 11 residues. The ends were cut back, 0 bases at V and 3 bases at J, with 0 bases in the middle. Germline CDR1 reads SGHRS; CDR2 reads YFSETQ. The CDR3 sequence is CASSLDTEAFF. The CDR3 coding sequence is TGCGCCAGCAGCTTGGACACTGAAGCTTTCTTT.